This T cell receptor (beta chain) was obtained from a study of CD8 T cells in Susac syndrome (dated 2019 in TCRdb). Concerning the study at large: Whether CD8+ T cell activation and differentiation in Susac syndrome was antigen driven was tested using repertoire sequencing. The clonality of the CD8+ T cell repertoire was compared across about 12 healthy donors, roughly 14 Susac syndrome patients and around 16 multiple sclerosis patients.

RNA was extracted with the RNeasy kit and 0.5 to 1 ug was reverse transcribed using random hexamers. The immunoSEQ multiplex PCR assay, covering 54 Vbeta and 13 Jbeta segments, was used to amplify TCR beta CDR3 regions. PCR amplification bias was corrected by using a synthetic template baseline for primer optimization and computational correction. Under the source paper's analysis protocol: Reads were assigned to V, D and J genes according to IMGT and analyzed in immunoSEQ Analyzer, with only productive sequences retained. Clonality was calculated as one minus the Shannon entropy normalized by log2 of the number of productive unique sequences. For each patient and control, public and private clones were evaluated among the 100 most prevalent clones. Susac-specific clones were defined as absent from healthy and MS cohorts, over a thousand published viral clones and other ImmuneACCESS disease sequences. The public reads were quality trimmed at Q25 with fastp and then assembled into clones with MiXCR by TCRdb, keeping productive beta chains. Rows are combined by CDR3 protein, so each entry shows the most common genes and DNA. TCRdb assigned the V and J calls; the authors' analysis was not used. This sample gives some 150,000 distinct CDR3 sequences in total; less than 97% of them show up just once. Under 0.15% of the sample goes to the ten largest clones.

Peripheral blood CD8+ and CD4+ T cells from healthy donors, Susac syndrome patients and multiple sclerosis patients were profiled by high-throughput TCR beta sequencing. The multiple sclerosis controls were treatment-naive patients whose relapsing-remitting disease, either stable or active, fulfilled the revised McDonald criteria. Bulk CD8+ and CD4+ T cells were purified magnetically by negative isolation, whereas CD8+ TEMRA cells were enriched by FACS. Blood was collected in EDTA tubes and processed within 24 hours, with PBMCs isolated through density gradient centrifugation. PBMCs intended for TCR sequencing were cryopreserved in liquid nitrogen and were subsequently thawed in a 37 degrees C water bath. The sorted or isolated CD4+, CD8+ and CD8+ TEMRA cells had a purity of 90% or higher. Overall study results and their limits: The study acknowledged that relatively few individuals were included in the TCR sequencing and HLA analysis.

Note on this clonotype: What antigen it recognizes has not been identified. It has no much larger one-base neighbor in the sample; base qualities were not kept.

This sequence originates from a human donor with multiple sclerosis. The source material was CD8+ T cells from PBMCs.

In nucleotides, the sequence is TGCGCCAGCAGCTTGAAACGAGAAGAGACCCAGTACTTC. Its amino acids are CASSLKREETQYF. The chain is encoded by TRBV5-1 joined to TRBJ2-5, with no D gene named confidently. The CDR3 starts with the cysteine, ends with the phenylalanine, and has 13 residues. The retained sequence is limited to the CDR3, 39 bases, with the frame set at the first base. Trimming costs V 1 base and J 3 bases, and their ends lie 7 bases apart. Taken from the germline V gene, the CDR1 and CDR2 loops are SGHRS and YFSETQ. With the rest looked up from the reference TRBV5-1 and TRBJ2-5 genes rather than sequenced, the full variable domain is KAGVTQTPRYLIKTRGQQVTLSCSPISGHRSVSWYQQTPGQGLQFLFEYFSETQRNKGNFPGRFSGRQFSNSRSEMNVSTLELGDSALYLCASSLKREETQYFGPGTRLLVL.